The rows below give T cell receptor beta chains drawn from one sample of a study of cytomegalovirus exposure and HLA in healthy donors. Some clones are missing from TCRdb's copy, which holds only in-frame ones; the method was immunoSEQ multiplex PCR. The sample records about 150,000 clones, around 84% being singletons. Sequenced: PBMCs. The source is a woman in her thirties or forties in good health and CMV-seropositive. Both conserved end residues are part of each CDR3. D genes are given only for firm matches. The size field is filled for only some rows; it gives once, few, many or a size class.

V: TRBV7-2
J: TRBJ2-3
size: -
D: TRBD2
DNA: TGTGCCAGCAGCCCGGGACTAGCGGGAGGTAATACGCAGTATTTT
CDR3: CASSPGLAGGNTQYF

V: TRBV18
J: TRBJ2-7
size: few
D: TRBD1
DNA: TGTGCCAGCTCACAGACAGGGGGGAACGAGCAGTACTTC
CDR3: CASSQTGGNEQYF

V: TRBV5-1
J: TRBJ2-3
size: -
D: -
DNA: TGCGCCAGCAGCTTGGCCTTTGGGCTAACAGATACGCAGTATTTT
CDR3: CASSLAFGLTDTQYF

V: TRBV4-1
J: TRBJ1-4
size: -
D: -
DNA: TGCGCCAGCAGCTACTTTAGTGAAAAACTGTTTTTT
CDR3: CASSYFSEKLFF

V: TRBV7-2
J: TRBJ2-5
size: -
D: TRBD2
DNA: TGTGCCAGCAGCGTTCCCGGAGAGCGGGAGCCGGGTGAGACCCAGTACTTC
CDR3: CASSVPGEREPGETQYF

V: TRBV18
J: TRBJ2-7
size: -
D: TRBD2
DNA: TGTGCCAGCTCACCCGCGCGGGGGGGCCTCTCCTACGAGCAGTACTTC
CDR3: CASSPARGGLSYEQYF

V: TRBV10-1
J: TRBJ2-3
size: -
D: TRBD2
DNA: TGCGCCAGCAGTGAGTCGATTTTCCTTGCGGGAGAGCACACAGATACGCAGTATTTT
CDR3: CASSESIFLAGEHTDTQYF

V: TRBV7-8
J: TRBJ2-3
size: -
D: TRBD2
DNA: TGTGCCAGCAGCGGGACTAGCGGAACTAGCACAGATACGCAGTATTTT
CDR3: CASSGTSGTSTDTQYF

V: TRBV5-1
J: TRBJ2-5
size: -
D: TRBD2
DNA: TGCGCCAGCAGCCTGAGCGGGGCTTCCGGGGCCCAGTACTTC
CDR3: CASSLSGASGAQYF

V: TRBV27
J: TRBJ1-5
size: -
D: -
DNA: TGTGCCAGCAGTTTAGGAGAAGGATTAACGCCCCAGCATTTT
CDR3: CASSLGEGLTPQHF

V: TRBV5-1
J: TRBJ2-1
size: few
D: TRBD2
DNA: TGCGCCAGCAGCACAACCGGGGGGGTAAAGAATGAGCAGTTCTTC
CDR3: CASSTTGGVKNEQFF